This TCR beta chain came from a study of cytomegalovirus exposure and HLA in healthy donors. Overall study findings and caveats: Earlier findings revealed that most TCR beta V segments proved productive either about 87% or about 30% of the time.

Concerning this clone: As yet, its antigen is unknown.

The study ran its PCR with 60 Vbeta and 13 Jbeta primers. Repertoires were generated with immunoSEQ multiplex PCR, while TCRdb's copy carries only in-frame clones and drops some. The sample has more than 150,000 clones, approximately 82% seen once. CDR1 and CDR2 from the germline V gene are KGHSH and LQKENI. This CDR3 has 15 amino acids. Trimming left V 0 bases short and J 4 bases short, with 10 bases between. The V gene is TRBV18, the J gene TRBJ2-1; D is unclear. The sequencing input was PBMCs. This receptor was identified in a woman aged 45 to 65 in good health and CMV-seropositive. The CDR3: CASSPPSRTYNEQFF. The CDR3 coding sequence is TGTGCCAGCTCACCACCTTCCCGAACTTACAATGAGCAGTTCTTC.